This entry features one TCR beta chain sequence. The CDR3 runs to 16 residues. The V and J ends lost 4 bases and 3 bases, in that order; junction bases with no gene match: 3. Germline-derived CDR1 and CDR2 are ENHRY and SYGVKD. This sample was taken from a study of blood T cell repertoires in COVID-19. Overall study: Researchers got acute and convalescent COVID-19 samples from the United States, Italy and Spain. PBMCs, B-cell-depleted T cells, or T cells were the source of the cDNA or gDNA that made up the material.

In the original processing: The authors estimated nucleated cell counts from reference gene primer amplification. Profiling relied on immunoSEQ multiplex PCR, and the TCRdb table lists in-frame clones only, not all of them. Clone size and V and J calls were adopted from that table, with D and trimming inferred from the DNA. The sample comprises around 83,000 clones, just over 85% of which are singletons, and 25% to 30% rests with the top ten. The receptor's source is a man in his fifties or sixties with active or convalescent COVID-19. The V gene is TRBV10-3, the J gene TRBJ2-3; 14 bases align to TRBD2. The sample consisted of peripheral blood. The CDR3 protein is CAISGTSGGPTDTQYF. The CDR3 DNA sequence: TGTGCCATCAGTGGGACTAGCGGGGGGCCGACAGATACGCAGTATTTT.